The clone carrying this T cell receptor (beta chain) is a singleton in its sample. This sample was taken from a study of control samples from healthy donors and cancer patients. The method was immunoSEQ multiplex PCR; TCRdb's version includes in-frame clones alone and lacks a portion of them. Found here are 110,000 or so clones, about 80% of them singletons; the top ten hold under 8.5%. The germline CDR1 and CDR2 sequences are SGHNT and YENEEA. V was clipped by 5 bases and J by 4 bases; unmatched bases: 12. The CDR3 totals 17 residues. The chain couples TRBV11-3 to TRBJ2-1; TRBD2 aligns across 9 bases. The receptor was isolated from a man in his late teens or twenties in good health. Source material: blood. CDR3 loop: CASSQPRGGGAYNEQFF. CDR3 sequence (DNA): TGTGCCAGCAGCCAACCCCGGGGCGGGGGGGCTTACAATGAGCAGTTCTTC.